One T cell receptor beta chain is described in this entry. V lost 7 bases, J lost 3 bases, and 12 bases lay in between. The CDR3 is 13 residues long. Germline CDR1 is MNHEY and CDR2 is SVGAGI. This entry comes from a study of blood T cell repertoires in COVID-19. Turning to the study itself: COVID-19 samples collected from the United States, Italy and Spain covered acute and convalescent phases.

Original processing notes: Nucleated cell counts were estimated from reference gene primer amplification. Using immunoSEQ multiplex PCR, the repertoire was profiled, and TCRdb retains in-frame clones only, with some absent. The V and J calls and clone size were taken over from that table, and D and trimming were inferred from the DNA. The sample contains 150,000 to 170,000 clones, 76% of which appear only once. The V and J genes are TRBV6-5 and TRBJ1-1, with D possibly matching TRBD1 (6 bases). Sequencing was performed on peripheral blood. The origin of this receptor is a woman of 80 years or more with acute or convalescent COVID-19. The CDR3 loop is CASNRRQDTEAFF. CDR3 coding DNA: TGTGCCAGCAACCGCAGACAGGACACTGAAGCTTTCTTT.